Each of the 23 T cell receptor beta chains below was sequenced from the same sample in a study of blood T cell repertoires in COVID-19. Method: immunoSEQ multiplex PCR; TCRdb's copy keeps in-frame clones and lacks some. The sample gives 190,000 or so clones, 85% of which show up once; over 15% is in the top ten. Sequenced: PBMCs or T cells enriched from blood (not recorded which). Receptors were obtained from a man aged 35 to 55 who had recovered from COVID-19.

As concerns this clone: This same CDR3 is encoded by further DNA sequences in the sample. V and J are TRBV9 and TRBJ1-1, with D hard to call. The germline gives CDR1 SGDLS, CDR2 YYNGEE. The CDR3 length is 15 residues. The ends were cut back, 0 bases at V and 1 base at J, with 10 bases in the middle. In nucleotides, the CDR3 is TGTGCCAGCAGCGTAGGTGCAGGTAGGAACACTGAAGCTTTCTTT. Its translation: CASSVGAGRNTEAFF.

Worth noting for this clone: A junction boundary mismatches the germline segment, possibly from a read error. For the CDR3, the DNA is TGCGCCAGCAGTTGGGACTCCCACGAGCAGTACTTC. It yields the protein CASSWDSHEQYF. The chain joins TRBV5-1 to TRBJ2-7; TRBD2 is a possible D gene (6 bases). This CDR3 is 12 amino acids long. Germline-derived CDR1 and CDR2 are SGHRS and YFSETQ.

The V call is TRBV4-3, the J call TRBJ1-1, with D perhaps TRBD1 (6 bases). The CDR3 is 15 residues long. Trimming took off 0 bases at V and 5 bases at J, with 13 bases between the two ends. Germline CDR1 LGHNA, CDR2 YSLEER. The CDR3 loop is CASSQEQGGGTEAFF. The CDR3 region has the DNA TGCGCCAGCAGCCAAGAGCAAGGGGGGGGTACTGAAGCTTTCTTT.

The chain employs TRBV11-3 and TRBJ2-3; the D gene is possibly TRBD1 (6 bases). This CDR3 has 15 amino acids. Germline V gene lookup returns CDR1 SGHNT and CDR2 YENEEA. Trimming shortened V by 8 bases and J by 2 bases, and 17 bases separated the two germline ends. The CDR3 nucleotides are TGTGCCAGCGCCCCCGCTGGGACAAACACAGATACGCAGTATTTT. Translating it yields CASAPAGTNTDTQYF.

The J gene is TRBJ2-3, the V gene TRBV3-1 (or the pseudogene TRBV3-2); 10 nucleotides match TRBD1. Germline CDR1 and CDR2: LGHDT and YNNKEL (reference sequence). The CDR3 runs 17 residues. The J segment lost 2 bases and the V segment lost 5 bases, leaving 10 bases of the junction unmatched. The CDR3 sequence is CASSFDPGQGYTDTQYF. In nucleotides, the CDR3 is TGTGCCAGCAGCTTCGATCCGGGACAGGGGTACACAGATACGCAGTATTTT.

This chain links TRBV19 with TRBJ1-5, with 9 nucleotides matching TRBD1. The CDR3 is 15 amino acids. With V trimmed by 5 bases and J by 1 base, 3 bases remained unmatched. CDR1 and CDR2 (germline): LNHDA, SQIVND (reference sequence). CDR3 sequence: CASSWTGDSNQPQHF. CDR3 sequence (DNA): TGTGCCAGTAGTTGGACAGGGGACAGCAATCAGCCCCAGCATTTT. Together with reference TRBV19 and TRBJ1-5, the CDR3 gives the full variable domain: DGGITQSPKYLFRKEGQNVTLSCEQNLNHDAMYWYRQDPGQGLRLIYYSQIVNDFQKGDIAEGYSVSREKKESFPLTVTSAQKNPTAFYLCASSWTGDSNQPQHFGDGTRLSIL.

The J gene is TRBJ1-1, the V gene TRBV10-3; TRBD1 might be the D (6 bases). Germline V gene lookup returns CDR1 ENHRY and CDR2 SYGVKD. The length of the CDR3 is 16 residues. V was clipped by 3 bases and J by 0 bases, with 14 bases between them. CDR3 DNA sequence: TGTGCCATCAGTGAACAGGGTCAGGGGATGAACACTGAAGCTTTCTTT. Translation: CAISEQGQGMNTEAFF.

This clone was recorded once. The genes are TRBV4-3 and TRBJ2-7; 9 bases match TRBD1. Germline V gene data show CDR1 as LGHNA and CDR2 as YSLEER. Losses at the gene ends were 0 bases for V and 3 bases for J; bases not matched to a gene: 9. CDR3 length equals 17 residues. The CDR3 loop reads CASSQEMPGQGFYEQYF. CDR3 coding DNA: TGCGCCAGCAGCCAAGAGATGCCAGGACAGGGGTTCTACGAGCAGTACTTC.

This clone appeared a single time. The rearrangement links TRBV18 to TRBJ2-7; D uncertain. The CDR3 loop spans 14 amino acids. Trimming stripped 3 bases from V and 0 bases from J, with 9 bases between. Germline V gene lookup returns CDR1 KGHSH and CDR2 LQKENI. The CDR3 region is CASSPNSYSYEQYF. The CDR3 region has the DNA TGTGCCAGCTCACCGAACAGTTACTCCTACGAGCAGTACTTC.

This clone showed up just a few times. The CDR3 is CATSDQEACRGDYEQYF. The CDR3 coding sequence is TGTGCCACCAGTGATCAGGAGGCTTGCAGGGGGGACTACGAGCAGTACTTC. The chain is built from TRBV24-1 and TRBJ2-7, with D possibly being TRBD1 (7 bases). This CDR3 is built from 17 residues. The V end lost 3 bases, the J end lost 3 bases, and 20 bases lay between the germline ends. Germline V gene lookup returns CDR1 KGHDR and CDR2 SFDVKD.

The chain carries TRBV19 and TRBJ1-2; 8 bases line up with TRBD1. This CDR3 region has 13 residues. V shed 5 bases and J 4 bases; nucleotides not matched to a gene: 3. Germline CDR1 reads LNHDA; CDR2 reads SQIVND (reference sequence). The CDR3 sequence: CASSQTGAYGYTF. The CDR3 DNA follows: TGTGCCAGTAGTCAGACAGGGGCCTATGGCTACACCTTC.

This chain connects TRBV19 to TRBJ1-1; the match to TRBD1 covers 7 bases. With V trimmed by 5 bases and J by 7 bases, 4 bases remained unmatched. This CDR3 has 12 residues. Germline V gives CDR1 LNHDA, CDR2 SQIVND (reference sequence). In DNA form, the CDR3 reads TGTGCCAGTAGTGAAGGGGGCCTTGAAGCTTTCTTT. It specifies CASSEGGLEAFF.

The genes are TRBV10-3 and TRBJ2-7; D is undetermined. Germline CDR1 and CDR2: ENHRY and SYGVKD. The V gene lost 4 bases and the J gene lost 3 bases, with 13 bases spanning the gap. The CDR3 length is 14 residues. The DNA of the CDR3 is TGTGCCATCAGTGGGGCAGGAACCCTCTACGAGCAGTACTTC. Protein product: CAISGAGTLYEQYF.

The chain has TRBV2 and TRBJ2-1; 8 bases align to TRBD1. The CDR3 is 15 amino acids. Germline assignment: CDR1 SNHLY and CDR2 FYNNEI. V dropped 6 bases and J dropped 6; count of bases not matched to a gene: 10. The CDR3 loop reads CASRGMTGDRNEQFF. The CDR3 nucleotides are TGTGCCAGCAGGGGGATGACAGGGGACCGCAATGAGCAGTTCTTC.

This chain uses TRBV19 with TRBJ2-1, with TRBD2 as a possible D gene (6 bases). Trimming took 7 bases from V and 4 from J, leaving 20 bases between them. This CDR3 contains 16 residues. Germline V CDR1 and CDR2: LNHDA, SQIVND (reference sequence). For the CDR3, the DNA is TGTGCCAGTATGGGGGTGCGGGATTCGGGGTACAATGAGCAGTTCTTC. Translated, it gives CASMGVRDSGYNEQFF.

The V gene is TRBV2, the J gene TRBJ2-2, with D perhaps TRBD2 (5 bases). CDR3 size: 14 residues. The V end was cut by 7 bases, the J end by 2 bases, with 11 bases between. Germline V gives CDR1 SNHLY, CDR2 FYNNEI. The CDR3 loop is CASTQRVNTGELFF. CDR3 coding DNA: TGTGCCAGCACTCAGAGGGTTAACACCGGGGAGCTGTTTTTT.

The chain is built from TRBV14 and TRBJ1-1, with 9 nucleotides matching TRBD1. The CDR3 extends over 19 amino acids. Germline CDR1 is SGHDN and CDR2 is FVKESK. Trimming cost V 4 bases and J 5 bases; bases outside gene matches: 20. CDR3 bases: TGTGCCAGCAGCCTCCTTCCGGGACAGGGTAAGGGGATGGAGACTGAAGCTTTCTTT. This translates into CASSLLPGQGKGMETEAFF.

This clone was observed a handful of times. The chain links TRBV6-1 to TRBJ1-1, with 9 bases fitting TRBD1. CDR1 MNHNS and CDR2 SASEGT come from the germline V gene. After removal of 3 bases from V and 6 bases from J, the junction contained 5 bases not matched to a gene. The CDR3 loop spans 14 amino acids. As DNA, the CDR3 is TGTGCCAGCAGTGAGGGACAGGGAATCCCTGAAGCTTTCTTT. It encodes CASSEGQGIPEAFF.

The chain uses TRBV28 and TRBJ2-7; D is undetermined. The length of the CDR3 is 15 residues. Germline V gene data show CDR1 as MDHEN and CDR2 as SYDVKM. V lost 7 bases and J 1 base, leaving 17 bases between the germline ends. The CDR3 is CASNPGGSMSYEQYF. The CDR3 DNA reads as TGTGCCAGCAACCCAGGTGGGTCCATGTCCTACGAGCAGTACTTC.

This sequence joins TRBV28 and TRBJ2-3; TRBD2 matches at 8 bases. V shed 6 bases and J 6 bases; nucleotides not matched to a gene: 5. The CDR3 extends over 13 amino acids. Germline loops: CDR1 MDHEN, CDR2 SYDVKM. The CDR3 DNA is TGTGCCAGCAGCCCGGGAGGGGAGGATACGCAGTATTTT. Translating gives CASSPGGEDTQYF.

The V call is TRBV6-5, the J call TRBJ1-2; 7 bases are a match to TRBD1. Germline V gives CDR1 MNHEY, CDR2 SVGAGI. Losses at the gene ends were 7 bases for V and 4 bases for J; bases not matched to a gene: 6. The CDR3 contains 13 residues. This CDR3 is CASTGDRLYGYTF. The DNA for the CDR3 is TGTGCCAGCACGGGGGACAGACTCTATGGCTACACCTTC.

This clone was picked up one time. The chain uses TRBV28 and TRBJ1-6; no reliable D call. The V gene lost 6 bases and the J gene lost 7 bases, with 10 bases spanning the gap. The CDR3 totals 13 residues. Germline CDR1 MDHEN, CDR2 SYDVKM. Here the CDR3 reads CASSAPGNSPLHF. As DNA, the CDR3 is TGTGCCAGCAGCGCCCCCGGGAATTCACCCCTCCACTTT.

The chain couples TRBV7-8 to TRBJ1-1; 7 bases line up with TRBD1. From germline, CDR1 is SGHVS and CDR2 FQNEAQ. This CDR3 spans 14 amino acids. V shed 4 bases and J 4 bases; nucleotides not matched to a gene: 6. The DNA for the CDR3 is TGTGCCAGCAGCTGGACAGGACTGGGCACTGAAGCTTTCTTT. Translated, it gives CASSWTGLGTEAFF.